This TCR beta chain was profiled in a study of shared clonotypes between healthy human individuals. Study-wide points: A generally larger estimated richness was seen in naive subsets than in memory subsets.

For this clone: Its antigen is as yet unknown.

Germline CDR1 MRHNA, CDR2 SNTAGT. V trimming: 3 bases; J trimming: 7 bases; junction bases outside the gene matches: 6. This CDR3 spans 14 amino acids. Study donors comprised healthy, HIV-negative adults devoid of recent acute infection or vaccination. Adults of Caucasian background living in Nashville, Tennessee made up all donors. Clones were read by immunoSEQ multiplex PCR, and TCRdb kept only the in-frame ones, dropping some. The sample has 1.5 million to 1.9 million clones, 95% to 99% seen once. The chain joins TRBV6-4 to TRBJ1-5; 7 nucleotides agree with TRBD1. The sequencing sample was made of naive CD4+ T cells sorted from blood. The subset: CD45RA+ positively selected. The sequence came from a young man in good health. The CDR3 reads CASSEMTGSQPQHF. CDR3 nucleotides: TGTGCCAGCAGTGAAATGACAGGGTCACAGCCCCAGCATTTT.